The 7 T cell receptor beta chains below all came from one sample that was sequenced in a study of Graves' ophthalmopathy and Graves' hyperthyroidism. RNA transcripts yielded amplified TCR beta CDR3 regions. Following a first-round RT-PCR that used HTBI primers, a second-round multiplex PCR was carried out. TCRdb called the multiplex PCR reads again in MiXCR, with one record for every CDR3 protein. The sample contains 580,000 or so distinct CDR3 sequences, under 40% of which appear only once. Sequencing was done on a sample of peripheral blood or thyroid tissue (not recorded which). The receptors were sampled from an adult man with Graves' hyperthyroidism.

This clonotype was seen repeatedly, ten times or more. The chain joins TRBV7-8 to TRBJ1-5; a possible D gene is TRBD1 (5 bases). Trimming shortened V by 4 bases and J by 7 bases, and 20 bases separated the two germline ends. Germline CDR1 reads SGHVS; CDR2 reads FQNEAQ. This CDR3 has 16 amino acids. For the CDR3, the DNA is TGTGCCAGCAGCTCGCCGGAGGGACGGACGTTCCAGCCCCAGCATTTT. This sequence encodes CASSSPEGRTFQPQHF.

Many counts were recorded for this clonotype. The chain combines TRBV19 with TRBJ2-5, with 14 bases lining up with TRBD2. Germline V CDR1 and CDR2: LNHDA, SQIVND (reference sequence). There are 16 residues in the CDR3. Germline trimming cut 4 bases from V and 5 bases from J; bases unmatched to any gene: 6. CDR3 sequence (DNA): TGTGCCAGTAGTAGCCTCGGGACTAGCGGGAGTGAGACCCAGTACTTC. This codes for CASSSLGTSGSETQYF.

This clonotype appeared many times. The V and J genes are TRBV7-2 and TRBJ1-1; D gene unclear. Germline V gene data show CDR1 as SGHTA and CDR2 as FQGNSA. The V and J ends lost 3 bases and 1 base respectively, with 15 bases between them. The CDR3 is made up of 16 amino acids. The CDR3 spells CASSLDPQATNTEAFF. Here the CDR3 DNA reads TGTGCCAGCAGCTTGGACCCGCAGGCCACGAACACTGAAGCTTTCTTT.

The chain employs TRBV18 and TRBJ1-4, with no clear D. This CDR3 comprises 13 residues. The V end lost 6 bases, the J end lost 5 bases, and 10 bases lay between the germline ends. CDR1 KGHSH and CDR2 LQKENI come from the germline V gene. The CDR3 loop is CASSQAINEKLFF. The CDR3, as DNA: TGTGCCAGCTCCCAGGCGATAAATGAAAAACTGTTTTTT.

This chain uses TRBV29-1 with TRBJ1-1; a weak D match, TRBD1 (6 bases). The germline gives CDR1 SQVTM, CDR2 ANQGSEA. The germline V and J ends were trimmed by 6 bases and 4 bases, with 15 bases remaining between them. The CDR3 runs 13 residues. The CDR3 DNA follows: TGCAGCGTCCAGGGGATGGGCAGCACTGAAGCTTTCTTT. It is translated as CSVQGMGSTEAFF.

The chain couples TRBV20-1 to TRBJ2-5; no clear D gene. Trimming shortened V by 3 bases and J by 2 bases, and 10 bases separated the two germline ends. The V gene's germline CDR1 is DFQATT and CDR2 SNEGSKA (reference sequence). The CDR3 spans 13 residues. Here the CDR3 reads CSARAQRQETQYF. The CDR3 DNA reads as TGCAGTGCTAGGGCTCAAAGACAAGAGACCCAGTACTTC.

This clonotype was detected only a few times. The chain is built from TRBV7-8 and TRBJ1-1; D might be TRBD1 (6 bases). V lost 5 bases to trimming and J lost 2 bases, with 12 bases between them. CDR1 is SGHVS and CDR2 is FQNEAQ in the germline V gene. The CDR3 totals 14 residues. DNA of the CDR3: TGTGCCAGCAGCCCTAGGGACACCAACACTGAAGCTTTCTTT. Translation: CASSPRDTNTEAFF.